These 23 T cell receptor beta chains were sequenced from one sample in a study of post-analysis software for immune sequencing data. Unique molecular identifiers had been added to the TCR beta cDNA libraries. TCRdb redid the calling of the PCR reads with MiXCR, one entry per CDR3 protein. This table has 700,000 to 900,000 distinct CDR3 sequences, 46% appearing once. Antigens for these TCRs are unknown. Study-level findings and limits: The five TRBV segments detected at higher frequency in patients than in controls included TRBV5-6, TRBV5-1 and TRBV20-1.

Specimen: blood. Receptor source: a girl under 18 with multiple sclerosis.

The chain combines TRBV7-9 with TRBJ1-1; TRBD1 aligns across 8 bases. The CDR3 consists of 14 residues. Per the germline V gene, CDR1 is SEHNR and CDR2 is FQNEAQ (reference sequence). The junction had 7 bases not matched to a gene; V was cut back by 5 bases and J by 5 bases. The CDR3 DNA reads as TGTGCCAGCAGCCAAGACAGGGGTTCAACTGAAGCTTTCTTT. Amino acids: CASSQDRGSTEAFF.

The rearrangement joins TRBV20-1 to TRBJ2-1; maybe TRBD2 (6 bases). The germline V gene encodes CDR1 DFQATT and CDR2 SNEGSKA (reference sequence). The CDR3 totals 16 residues. The V and J ends lost 3 bases and 0 bases respectively, with 15 bases between them. The CDR3 DNA reads TGCAGTGCTAGGGGTCGGGGGACGAGCTCCTACAATGAGCAGTTCTTC. Translating gives CSARGRGTSSYNEQFF.

This clonotype was seen a handful of times. The chain couples TRBV7-2 to TRBJ1-4; D is possibly TRBD1 (5 bases). The germline CDR1 and CDR2 sequences are SGHTA and FQGNSA. The CDR3 runs 15 residues. V lost 5 bases, J lost 8 bases, and 18 bases lay in between. The CDR3 region has the DNA TGTGCCAGCAGCCCCAGGGAGGTTGGCCCGGAAAAACTGTTTTTT. It is translated as CASSPREVGPEKLFF. The full variable domain, completed using reference TRBV7-2 and TRBJ1-4, is GAGVSQSPSNKVTEKGKDVELRCDPISGHTALYWYRQSLGQGLEFLIYFQGNSAPDKSGLPSDRFSAERTGGSVSTLTIQRTQQEDSAVYLCASSPREVGPEKLFFGSGTQLSVL.

The chain couples TRBV5-6 to TRBJ2-5; no clear D. The J call may not be correct, given that the DNA end is closer to TRBJ2-7. The CDR3 runs 13 residues. CDR1 is SGHDT and CDR2 is YYEEEE in the germline V gene. The CDR3 reads CASSPQARYEQYF. The CDR3 DNA reads as TGTGCCAGCAGCCCCCAGGCGCGCTACGAGCAGTACTTC.

V and J are TRBV29-1 and TRBJ2-1; D is undetermined. The germline V and J ends were trimmed by 3 bases and 2 bases, with 11 bases remaining between them. Germline CDR1 reads SQVTM; CDR2 reads ANQGSEA. This CDR3 has 14 amino acids. CDR3 in amino acids: CSVDPAPTYNEQFF. CDR3 DNA: TGCAGCGTTGACCCGGCTCCGACCTACAATGAGCAGTTCTTC.

In its sample, this clonotype was seen many times. The chain couples TRBV29-1 to TRBJ2-1; the D call may be TRBD1 or TRBD2 (6 bases each). The germline V gene encodes CDR1 SQVTM and CDR2 ANQGSEA. The V end was cut by 6 bases, the J end by 2 bases, with 20 bases between. The CDR3 spans 16 residues. The DNA of the CDR3 is TGCAGCGTGCCCCTTAGGGGGGCAGGGGCCTACAATGAGCAGTTCTTC. This sequence encodes CSVPLRGAGAYNEQFF.

This clonotype was seen more than once but under ten times. The chain is built from TRBV7-2 and TRBJ1-2; no clear D gene. CDR3 size: 14 residues. Germline CDR1 and CDR2: SGHTA and FQGNSA. V was pared by 5 bases and J by 8 bases, with 18 bases between. The CDR3 DNA follows: TGTGCCAGCAGCGCGAAAGGTGGACGGGAAGGCTACACCTTC. It yields the protein CASSAKGGREGYTF.

Only a few counts were recorded for this clonotype. The CDR3 is CASRPTGADTQYF. CDR3 DNA sequence: TGTGCCAGCAGGCCGACAGGGGCAGATACGCAGTATTTT. The chain recombines TRBV11-1 with TRBJ2-3; 8 bases map to TRBD1. The CDR3 has 13 residues. Germline assignment: CDR1 SGHAT and CDR2 FQDESV (reference sequence). After removal of 6 bases from V and 4 bases from J, the junction contained 3 bases not matched to a gene.

The chain couples TRBV29-1 to TRBJ1-1; TRBD1 aligns across 7 bases. Losses at the gene ends were 6 bases for V and 6 bases for J; bases not matched to a gene: 10. Looked up from germline, CDR1 is SQVTM and CDR2 is ANQGSEA. The CDR3 has 13 amino acids. CDR3 sequence: CSVETGVRAEAFF. The CDR3 DNA follows: TGCAGCGTAGAAACAGGGGTAAGGGCTGAAGCTTTCTTT.

This clonotype came up a few times. The rearrangement uses TRBV11-2 and TRBJ1-1, with a tentative D call TRBD1 (6 bases). The CDR3 loop spans 17 amino acids. V was pared by 1 base and J by 4 bases, with 19 bases between. Per germline, CDR1 SGHAT and CDR2 FQNNGV. The CDR3 is CASSLASGGTIVTEAFF. CDR3 bases: TGTGCCAGCAGCTTAGCGTCGGGGGGGACAATCGTCACTGAAGCTTTCTTT.

The J gene is TRBJ2-7, the V gene TRBV4-3; the D gene is possibly TRBD2 (5 bases). This CDR3 region has 15 residues. With 0 bases removed from V and 6 bases from J, the gap between germline ends came to 15 bases. Germline V lookup: CDR1 LGHNA, CDR2 YSLEER. Here the CDR3 reads CASSQDRGASGEQYF. Here the CDR3 DNA reads TGCGCCAGCAGCCAAGATCGGGGAGCTTCTGGCGAGCAGTACTTC.

The chain links TRBV28 to TRBJ2-7; 9 bases are shared with TRBD1. The CDR3 covers 15 residues. Trimming took 2 bases from V and 5 from J; bases not matched to a gene: 7. CDR1 and CDR2 from the germline V gene are MDHEN and SYDVKM. CDR3 nucleotides: TGTGCCAGCAGTTTACTAGGACAGGGGCGGAACGAGCAGTACTTC. Translating gives CASSLLGQGRNEQYF.

The V call is TRBV5-1, the J call TRBJ2-5; TRBD1 might be the D (6 bases). Trimming took off 4 bases at V and 1 base at J, with 14 bases between the two ends. CDR1 and CDR2 (germline): SGHRS, YFSETQ. The CDR3 runs 15 residues. The CDR3 is CASSPVGQIQETQYF. DNA of the CDR3: TGCGCCAGCAGCCCGGTAGGACAGATCCAAGAGACCCAGTACTTC.

This chain uses TRBV7-9 with TRBJ1-4; a weak D match, TRBD1 (5 bases). This CDR3 is built from 13 residues. V lost 11 bases, J lost 5 bases, and 15 bases lay in between. The germline V gene encodes CDR1 SEHNR and CDR2 FQNEAQ (reference sequence). DNA of the CDR3: TGTGCCGGACACACGGGGGTAAATGAAAAACTGTTTTTT. Its protein is CAGHTGVNEKLFF.

The gene calls are TRBV29-1 and TRBJ1-1; D remains ambiguous. This CDR3 comprises 14 residues. Germline CDR1 is SQVTM and CDR2 is ANQGSEA. Trimming shortened V by 7 bases and J by 0 bases, and 15 bases separated the two germline ends. The CDR3 sequence: CSAQEGTVNTEAFF. In DNA, the CDR3 is TGCAGCGCACAAGAGGGAACGGTGAACACTGAAGCTTTCTTT.

This sequence joins TRBV20-1 and TRBJ2-1; 15 bases are a match to TRBD2. V shed 3 bases, J shed 6 bases, and the junction held 9 bases outside the gene matches. Germline V CDR1 and CDR2: DFQATT, SNEGSKA (reference sequence). The CDR3 runs 17 residues. CDR3 loop: CSARGLAGGGAPNEQFF. The CDR3 bases are TGCAGTGCTAGGGGACTAGCGGGGGGCGGGGCCCCCAATGAGCAGTTCTTC.

CDR3 amino acids: CASRLTGTAYNSPLHF. The CDR3 DNA reads as TGTGCCAGCAGGCTCACCGGGACAGCTTATAATTCACCCCTCCACTTT. The chain couples TRBV27 to TRBJ1-6; 7 positions match TRBD1. Germline CDR1 reads MNHEY; CDR2 reads SMNVEV (reference sequence). V lost 6 bases, J lost 4 bases, and 9 bases stayed unmatched. The CDR3 contains 16 residues.

Notes on this clonotype: This could be a read error, since a much larger clone is one nucleotide away. This chain joins TRBV28 and TRBJ1-2; 7 bases fit TRBD1. Germline values: CDR1 MDHEN, CDR2 SYDVKM. V shed 5 bases and J 2 bases; nucleotides not matched to a gene: 8. This CDR3 region has 15 residues. In DNA form, the CDR3 reads TGTGCCAGCAGTCCCCGACAGGGAGAGAACTATGGCTACACCTTC. As protein: CASSPRQGENYGYTF.

This clonotype was seen more than once but under ten times. The V call is TRBV13, the J call TRBJ2-7, with D uncertain. Germline CDR1 and CDR2: PRHDT and FYEKMQ (reference sequence). The CDR3 is 12 amino acids. The V end was cut by 1 base, the J end by 5 bases, with 6 bases between. CDR3 bases: TGTGCCAGCAGCTTAGCGCGCCACGAGCAGTACTTC. It translates to CASSLARHEQYF. Based on the CDR3 plus reference TRBV13 and TRBJ2-7, the full variable domain is AAGVIQSPRHLIKEKRETATLKCYPIPRHDTVYWYQQGPGQDPQFLISFYEKMQSDKGSIPDRFSAQQFSDYHSELNMSSLELGDSALYFCASSLARHEQYFGPGTRLTVT.

The chain is built from TRBV7-9 and TRBJ1-2, with no clear D. CDR1 and CDR2 from the germline V gene are SEHNR and FQNEAQ (reference sequence). The CDR3 loop spans 14 amino acids. V dropped 3 bases and J dropped 4 bases, with 12 bases sitting between them. CDR3 loop: CASSFMDRIYGYTF. The CDR3 nucleotides are TGTGCCAGCAGCTTCATGGACCGAATCTATGGCTACACCTTC.

This clonotype was seen only a few times. The CDR3 sequence: CATQGGLGGYTF. DNA of the CDR3: TGTGCCACCCAAGGGGGCCTGGGAGGCTACACCTTC. The V gene is TRBV7-9, the J gene TRBJ1-2; 7 bases are shared with TRBD1. The germline CDR1 and CDR2 sequences are SEHNR and FQNEAQ (reference sequence). This CDR3 region has 12 residues. V was clipped by 10 bases and J by 8 bases; unmatched bases: 10.

V usage is TRBV7-9 and J usage is TRBJ1-1, with D unclear. Trimming cost V 3 bases and J 1 base, with 6 bases left between them. From germline, CDR1 is SEHNR and CDR2 FQNEAQ (reference sequence). This CDR3 region has 13 residues. CDR3 amino acids: CASSLTKNTEAFF. The DNA of the CDR3 is TGTGCCAGCAGCTTGACGAAGAACACTGAAGCTTTCTTT.

This clonotype came up many times. The rearrangement uses TRBV7-6 and TRBJ2-1; D is possibly TRBD2 (6 bases). The V end lost 1 base, the J end lost 6 bases, and 7 bases lay between the germline ends. The CDR3 length is 13 residues. Germline CDR1 is SGHVS and CDR2 is FNYEAQ. The CDR3 DNA reads as TGTGCCAGCAGCTTAGGGGGGGTCAATGAGCAGTTCTTC. This sequence encodes CASSLGGVNEQFF.